Listed below are T cell receptor beta chains from one sample, sequenced in a study of T cell responses to AZD1222 COVID-19 vaccine. The protocol was immunoSEQ multiplex PCR, while the TCRdb copy is restricted to in-frame clones and leaves out a portion. The repertoire has more than 150,000 clones, roughly 90% of them found once; the top ten carry approximately 4%. Here the sequenced sample was peripheral blood, taken on day 0 of AZD1222 vaccination. The receptors originated from an adult in good health. CDR3s include the opening cysteine and the closing phenylalanine or tryptophan. The order of the fields is D gene, clone size, J gene, CDR3 length, V gene, CDR3 protein, CDR3 DNA. D genes are given only for firm matches. Size values are once, few and many counts, or a class for expanded clones, and some rows have none.

D: .
size: .
J: TRBJ1-1
length: 12
V: TRBV6-2/TRBV6-3
CDR3: CASSLNRQEAFF
DNA: TGTGCCAGCAGTCTCAACAGACAGGAGGCTTTCTTT

D: .
size: .
J: TRBJ2-7
length: 16
V: TRBV4-2
CDR3: CASSQRRKAQAAEQYF
DNA: TGTGCCAGCAGCCAGAGACGTAAGGCTCAAGCCGCCGAGCAGTACTTC

D: TRBD1
size: .
J: TRBJ1-1
length: 13
V: TRBV25-1
CDR3: CASRPRGHTEAFF
DNA: TGTGCCAGCAGGCCCAGGGGGCACACTGAAGCTTTCTTT

D: .
size: .
J: TRBJ2-2
length: 15
V: TRBV4-1
CDR3: CASSPGTANTGELFF
DNA: TGCGCCAGCAGTCCCGGGACGGCGAACACCGGGGAGCTGTTTTTT

D: .
size: .
J: TRBJ2-7
length: 14
V: TRBV9
CDR3: CASSFIIVAYEQYF
DNA: TGTGCCAGCAGCTTTATAATCGTGGCCTACGAGCAGTACTTC

D: TRBD1
size: .
J: TRBJ1-2
length: 12
V: TRBV30
CDR3: CAWADRGYGYTF
DNA: TGTGCCTGGGCGGACAGGGGATATGGCTACACCTTC

D: TRBD2
size: .
J: TRBJ2-1
length: 14
V: TRBV19
CDR3: CAQEREGTYNEQFF
DNA: TGTGCCCAAGAGCGGGAGGGTACCTACAATGAGCAGTTCTTC

D: TRBD1
size: .
J: TRBJ1-4
length: 17
V: TRBV28
CDR3: CASSPSGQGATNEKLFF
DNA: TGTGCCAGCAGCCCATCCGGACAGGGAGCAACTAATGAAAAACTGTTTTTT

D: .
size: .
J: TRBJ1-5
length: 14
V: TRBV5-1
CDR3: CASSLGQMGQPQHF
DNA: TGCGCCAGCAGCTTGGGGCAGATGGGTCAGCCCCAGCATTTT

D: TRBD1
size: .
J: TRBJ1-2
length: 14
V: TRBV25-1
CDR3: CASSEVRTGAGYTF
DNA: TGTGCCAGCAGTGAAGTGAGGACAGGGGCCGGCTACACCTTC

D: .
size: .
J: TRBJ2-5
length: 13
V: TRBV30
CDR3: CAWAQGHQETQYF
DNA: TGTGCCTGGGCCCAGGGGCACCAAGAGACCCAGTACTTC

D: .
size: once
J: TRBJ1-2
length: 14
V: TRBV18
CDR3: CASSPTDSLYGYTF
DNA: TGTGCCAGCTCACCCACCGACAGTCTTTATGGCTACACCTTC

D: TRBD1
size: .
J: TRBJ2-3
length: 14
V: TRBV19
CDR3: CASRGTGRTDTQYF
DNA: TGTGCCAGTAGAGGGACAGGCCGCACAGATACGCAGTATTTT

D: TRBD2
size: .
J: TRBJ2-1
length: 14
V: TRBV6-5
CDR3: CASTRLAGRNEQFF
DNA: TGTGCCAGCACTAGACTAGCGGGACGAAATGAGCAGTTCTTC

D: .
size: .
J: TRBJ1-1
length: 14
V: TRBV28
CDR3: CAGGFSPQNTEAFF
DNA: TGTGCCGGGGGGTTTAGTCCACAGAACACTGAAGCTTTCTTT

D: TRBD1
size: once
J: TRBJ2-5
length: 14
V: TRBV6-5
CDR3: CASSKGQGSETQYF
DNA: TGTGCCAGCAGTAAGGGACAGGGGAGCGAGACCCAGTACTTC

D: .
size: .
J: TRBJ1-5
length: 14
V: TRBV5-5
CDR3: CASSLVAGSQPQHF
DNA: TGTGCCAGCAGCTTGGTGGCGGGGAGTCAGCCCCAGCATTTT

D: TRBD1
size: .
J: TRBJ2-2
length: 15
V: TRBV5-4
CDR3: CASSLDRGVTGELFF
DNA: TGTGCCAGCAGTCTGGACAGGGGCGTTACCGGGGAGCTGTTTTTT

D: .
size: .
J: TRBJ2-7
length: 12
V: TRBV24-1
CDR3: CATSAAGYEQYF
DNA: TGTGCCACCAGTGCGGCAGGCTACGAGCAGTACTTC

D: TRBD1
size: .
J: TRBJ1-4
length: 14
V: TRBV18
CDR3: CASSPGQGREKLFF
DNA: TGTGCCAGCTCACCGGGACAGGGTCGGGAAAAACTGTTTTTT

D: .
size: .
J: TRBJ2-3
length: 15
V: TRBV28
CDR3: CASTSRRVRGDTQYF
DNA: TGTGCCAGCACCTCGAGGAGGGTTCGAGGAGATACGCAGTATTTT

D: .
size: .
J: TRBJ2-7
length: 14
V: TRBV10-2
CDR3: CASSGPPKIYEQYF
DNA: TGCGCCAGCAGTGGTCCTCCTAAGATCTACGAGCAGTACTTC

D: .
size: .
J: TRBJ2-1
length: 14
V: TRBV4-2
CDR3: CASSQEVGYNEQFF
DNA: TGTGCCAGCAGCCAAGAGGTTGGGTACAATGAGCAGTTCTTC

D: .
size: .
J: TRBJ2-7
length: 14
V: TRBV27
CDR3: CASSFFPGADEQYF
DNA: TGTGCCAGCAGCTTTTTTCCGGGAGCAGACGAGCAGTACTTC

D: .
size: .
J: TRBJ2-2
length: 15
V: TRBV3-1/TRBV3-2
CDR3: CASSPNTGFTGELFF
DNA: TGTGCCAGCAGCCCAAACACAGGTTTCACCGGGGAGCTGTTTTTT

D: .
size: .
J: TRBJ2-7
length: 11
V: TRBV29-1
CDR3: CSGGQPYEQYF
DNA: TGCAGCGGTGGACAGCCCTACGAGCAGTACTTC

D: .
size: .
J: TRBJ2-5
length: 12
V: TRBV28
CDR3: CASGEIQETQYF
DNA: TGTGCCAGCGGGGAGATACAAGAGACCCAGTACTTC

D: TRBD1
size: once
J: TRBJ1-2
length: 14
V: TRBV2
CDR3: CASSGTGGWLGYTF
DNA: TGTGCCAGCAGCGGGACAGGGGGGTGGTTGGGCTACACCTTC

D: .
size: once
J: TRBJ2-2
length: 17
V: TRBV9
CDR3: CASSVETPTRNTGELFF
DNA: TGTGCCAGCAGCGTCGAGACTCCGACTAGGAACACCGGGGAGCTGTTTTTT

D: .
size: .
J: TRBJ1-1
length: 15
V: TRBV6-5
CDR3: CASSYSGRVDTEAFF
DNA: TGTGCCAGCAGTTACTCAGGAAGGGTGGACACTGAAGCTTTCTTT

D: TRBD1
size: .
J: TRBJ1-1
length: 16
V: TRBV19
CDR3: CASRGRTGLASPEAFF
DNA: TGTGCCAGTAGAGGCCGGACAGGCCTGGCGTCACCTGAAGCTTTCTTT

D: .
size: .
J: TRBJ1-2
length: 11
V: TRBV6-5
CDR3: CASYRNYGYTF
DNA: TGTGCCAGCTACCGTAACTATGGCTACACCTTC

D: TRBD2
size: .
J: TRBJ2-1
length: 16
V: TRBV6-6
CDR3: CASIYTLAGWYNEQFF
DNA: TGTGCCAGCATATACACACTAGCGGGATGGTACAATGAGCAGTTCTTC

D: .
size: .
J: TRBJ1-1
length: 14
V: TRBV2
CDR3: CASRITGMNTEAFF
DNA: TGTGCCAGCAGGATCACAGGTATGAACACTGAAGCTTTCTTT

D: .
size: once
J: TRBJ2-3
length: 16
V: TRBV7-9
CDR3: CASSLLDWTSTDTQYF
DNA: TGTGCCAGCAGCTTATTAGACTGGACTAGCACAGATACGCAGTATTTT

D: .
size: .
J: TRBJ1-3
length: 15
V: TRBV15
CDR3: CATSRVTGSGNTIYF
DNA: TGTGCCACCAGCAGAGTCACAGGGTCTGGAAACACCATATATTTT

D: TRBD1
size: once
J: TRBJ2-1
length: 15
V: TRBV5-1
CDR3: CASSLITGAFNEQFF
DNA: TGCGCCAGCAGCTTGATTACAGGGGCCTTCAATGAGCAGTTCTTC

D: TRBD2
size: .
J: TRBJ2-7
length: 14
V: TRBV9
CDR3: CASSQRTSGFEQYF
DNA: TGTGCCAGCAGCCAGAGGACTAGCGGTTTCGAGCAGTACTTC

D: TRBD2
size: .
J: TRBJ2-1
length: 20
V: TRBV27
CDR3: CASSLSGQGALAGAYNEQFF
DNA: TGTGCCAGCAGTTTATCTGGGCAGGGCGCCCTAGCGGGAGCCTACAATGAGCAGTTCTTC

D: .
size: .
J: TRBJ2-1
length: 15
V: TRBV9
CDR3: CASHPLADSYNEQFF
DNA: TGTGCCAGCCATCCATTAGCGGATTCGTACAATGAGCAGTTCTTC

D: .
size: .
J: TRBJ2-7
length: 13
V: TRBV5-6
CDR3: CASSLVDSYEQYF
DNA: TGTGCCAGCAGCTTGGTGGACTCCTACGAGCAGTACTTC

D: TRBD2
size: .
J: TRBJ2-3
length: 14
V: TRBV5-1
CDR3: CASSDGGSRGTQYF
DNA: TGCGCCAGCAGCGATGGCGGGAGTCGCGGTACGCAGTATTTT

D: .
size: .
J: TRBJ1-5
length: 15
V: TRBV9
CDR3: CASSSGAQGNQPQHF
DNA: TGTGCCAGCAGCTCCGGGGCCCAGGGCAATCAGCCCCAGCATTTT

D: .
size: .
J: TRBJ2-1
length: 12
V: TRBV2
CDR3: CASSAAMFEQFF
DNA: TGTGCCAGCAGTGCCGCGATGTTTGAGCAGTTCTTC

D: .
size: once
J: TRBJ1-2
length: 13
V: TRBV27
CDR3: CASGGTNRYGYTF
DNA: TGTGCCAGCGGCGGGACTAATCGCTATGGCTACACCTTC

D: TRBD2
size: .
J: TRBJ2-1
length: 15
V: TRBV3-1/TRBV3-2
CDR3: CASSHDGLAMGEQFF
DNA: TGTGCCAGCAGCCATGACGGACTAGCGATGGGTGAGCAGTTCTTC

D: .
size: few
J: TRBJ1-1
length: 15
V: TRBV11-2
CDR3: CASSYALRAGTEAFF
DNA: TGTGCCAGCAGCTATGCGTTGAGGGCTGGAACTGAAGCTTTCTTT

D: .
size: .
J: TRBJ1-2
length: 16
V: TRBV28
CDR3: CASSPRMGLDLNGYTF
DNA: TGTGCCAGCAGTCCCCGGATGGGACTGGACCTTAATGGCTACACCTTC

D: .
size: .
J: TRBJ2-1
length: 13
V: TRBV7-9
CDR3: CASSLVGVNEQFF
DNA: TGTGCCAGCAGCTTAGTTGGGGTGAATGAGCAGTTCTTC

D: .
size: .
J: TRBJ1-1
length: 13
V: TRBV29-1
CDR3: CSVVNGMNTEAFF
DNA: TGCAGCGTTGTGAACGGTATGAACACTGAAGCTTTCTTT

D: .
size: .
J: TRBJ1-1
length: 13
V: TRBV6-5
CDR3: CASTLGRYTEAFF
DNA: TGTGCCAGCACGCTGGGGAGGTACACTGAAGCTTTCTTT

D: TRBD1
size: .
J: TRBJ1-3
length: 18
V: TRBV15
CDR3: CATSRGAWDRTSGNTIYF
DNA: TGTGCCACCAGCAGAGGAGCTTGGGACAGGACCTCTGGAAACACCATATATTTT

D: .
size: .
J: TRBJ1-5
length: 15
V: TRBV19
CDR3: CASSVGGRGNQPQHF
DNA: TGTGCCAGTAGTGTGGGGGGCCGGGGCAATCAGCCCCAGCATTTT

D: TRBD2
size: .
J: TRBJ2-7
length: 16
V: TRBV5-4
CDR3: CASSPWGLAGEYEQYF
DNA: TGTGCCAGCAGCCCCTGGGGGCTAGCGGGAGAGTACGAGCAGTACTTC